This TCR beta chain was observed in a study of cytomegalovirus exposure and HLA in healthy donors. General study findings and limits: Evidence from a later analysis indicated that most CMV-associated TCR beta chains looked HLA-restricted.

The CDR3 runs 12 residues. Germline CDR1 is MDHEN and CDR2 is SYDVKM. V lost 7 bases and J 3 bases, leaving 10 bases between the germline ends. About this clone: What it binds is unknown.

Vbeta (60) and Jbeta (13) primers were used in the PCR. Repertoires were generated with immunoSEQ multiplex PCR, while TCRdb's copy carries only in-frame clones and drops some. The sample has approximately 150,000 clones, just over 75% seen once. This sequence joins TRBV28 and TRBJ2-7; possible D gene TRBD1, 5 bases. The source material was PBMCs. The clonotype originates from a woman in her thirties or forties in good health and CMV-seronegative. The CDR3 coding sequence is TGTGCCAGCAACGGGCAGGGCTACGAGCAGTACTTC. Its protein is CASNGQGYEQYF.